A selection of T cell receptor beta chains follows, all from one sample in a study of beta chain features in type 1 diabetes. TCRdb keeps only in-frame clones here, not all; method: immunoSEQ multiplex PCR. This sample has roughly 730,000 clones, with roughly an eighth found just once. The sample comprised naive CD4+ T cells from blood. All receptors come from a man younger than 35 with type 1 diabetes. The CDR3 runs from the conserved cysteine through the conserved F or W. The D gene is left open where the match is weak. Where a row states a size, it is once, few, many or the class of an expanded clone; other rows omit it.

TRBV7-9	few	TRBJ1-1	-	TGTGCCAGCAGCCCCGGGCAGGGGAACACTGAAGCTTTCTTT	CASSPGQGNTEAFF
TRBV13	-	TRBJ2-5	-	TGTGCCAGCAGTTTAAGGCCCGGGGGTGGAGAGACCCAGTACTTC	CASSLRPGGGETQYF
TRBV7-9	few	TRBJ2-1	-	TGTGCCAGCAGCTTAGTCGCCCTAGCCGATGAGCAGTTCTTC	CASSLVALADEQFF
TRBV9	-	TRBJ2-2	-	TGTGCCAGCAGCGTAGGCCTCACGAACGGCGGGGAGCTGTTTTTT	CASSVGLTNGGELFF
TRBV2	-	TRBJ2-5	TRBD1	TGTGCCAGCAGTGACCCCGTTGGGACAGGGGCAGAAGAGACCCAGTACTTC	CASSDPVGTGAEETQYF
TRBV6-1	-	TRBJ1-2	-	TGTGCCAGCAGCGGCCTCTCGGGGAACTATGGCTACACCTTC	CASSGLSGNYGYTF
TRBV10-2	-	TRBJ1-3	-	TGCGCCAGCAGTGAGTCAGGACTCTCTGGAAACACCATATATTTT	CASSESGLSGNTIYF
TRBV5-1	-	TRBJ2-1	-	TGCGCCAGCACCCCACCGGGACTTGCCTACAATGAGCAGTTCTTC	CASTPPGLAYNEQFF
TRBV6-5	-	TRBJ1-2	TRBD1	TGTGCCAGCAGTCTATCGACAGGGTCTTATGGCTACACCTTC	CASSLSTGSYGYTF
TRBV28	few	TRBJ1-5	TRBD1	TGTGCCAGCAACTTGGACAGGGGTAGTCAGCCCCAGCATTTT	CASNLDRGSQPQHF
TRBV28	few	TRBJ2-7	TRBD1	TGTGCCAGCACACTCTACAGGGGCTTCTACGAGCAGTACTTC	CASTLYRGFYEQYF
TRBV29-1	few	TRBJ2-5	-	TGCAGCGTTGGTACAGGGATGGGCGAGACCCAGTACTTC	CSVGTGMGETQYF
TRBV5-1	-	TRBJ2-2	-	TGCGCCAGCAGCCCCGGGGGAACGAACACCGGGGAGCTGTTTTTT	CASSPGGTNTGELFF